These 18 T cell receptor beta chains share one sample of origin, sequenced in a study of shared clonotypes between healthy human individuals. Method: immunoSEQ multiplex PCR; TCRdb's copy keeps in-frame clones and lacks some. The data show more than 2,000,000 clones, approximately 92% seen once. The sample comprised naive CD4+ T cells sorted from blood. Sample subset: CD45RA+ positively selected. The receptors here all came from a man aged 18-30 years in good health.

This rearrangement joins TRBV18 to TRBJ2-6; D not resolved. The germline CDR1 and CDR2 sequences are KGHSH and LQKENI. Deletions cut 1 base from V and 2 bases from J, with 9 bases between. The CDR3 runs 16 residues. DNA for the CDR3: TGTGCCAGCTCACCACAGGGATTAGCTGGGGCCAACGTCCTGACTTTC. This codes for CASSPQGLAGANVLTF.

V is TRBV19 and J is TRBJ1-2, with TRBD1 identical over 11 bases. This CDR3 contains 15 residues. J was trimmed by 4 bases and V by 5 bases; bases with no gene match: 6. The germline gives CDR1 LNHDA, CDR2 SQIVND (reference sequence). The CDR3, as DNA: TGTGCCAGTAGTCTGAGGGACAGGGGGGCCTATGGCTACACCTTC. This encodes CASSLRDRGAYGYTF.

The rearrangement uses TRBV9 and TRBJ2-3; 7 positions agree with TRBD1. Germline CDR1 SGDLS, CDR2 YYNGEE. Trimming took 2 bases from V and 6 from J; bases not matched to a gene: 9. The CDR3 runs to 15 residues. The DNA of the CDR3 is TGTGCCAGCAGCGTGAGAGGACAGGTTCCCGATACGCAGTATTTT. Translated: CASSVRGQVPDTQYF. Based on the CDR3 plus reference TRBV9 and TRBJ2-3, the full variable domain is DSGVTQTPKHLITATGQRVTLRCSPRSGDLSVYWYQQSLDQGLQFLIQYYNGEERAKGNILERFSAQQFPDLHSELNLSSLELGDSALYFCASSVRGQVPDTQYFGPGTRLTVL.

In this sample, this clone turned up once. The J gene is TRBJ2-5, the V gene TRBV30, with D tentatively TRBD1 or TRBD2 (5 bases each). V dropped 7 bases and J dropped 4 bases, with 13 bases sitting between them. There are 12 residues in the CDR3. Per germline, CDR1 GTSNPN and CDR2 SVGIG (reference sequence). CDR3 in amino acids: CASGTGLETQYF. Here the CDR3 DNA reads TGTGCCTCCGGGACCGGTTTAGAGACCCAGTACTTC.

The V call is TRBV19, the J call TRBJ1-5; no clear D. Germline V gives CDR1 LNHDA, CDR2 SQIVND (reference sequence). The CDR3 length is 14 residues. V lost 5 bases and J lost 1, with 9 bases in between. Here the CDR3 reads CASSEGRSNQPQHF. CDR3 sequence (DNA): TGTGCCAGTAGTGAAGGGAGGAGCAATCAGCCCCAGCATTTT.

V gene TRBV25-1 combines with J gene TRBJ1-6; 9 bases align to TRBD1. CDR1 and CDR2 (germline): MGHDK, SYGVNS. The CDR3 has 14 amino acids. V gave up 8 bases and J gave up 1 base; unmatched junction bases: 0. CDR3 region: CASGTGSYNSPLHF. CDR3 nucleotides: TGTGCCAGCGGGACAGGGTCCTATAATTCACCCCTCCACTTT.

This chain uses TRBV6-1 with TRBJ1-6, with a tentative D call TRBD1 (5 bases). The CDR3 loop spans 17 amino acids. The V gene lost 0 bases and the J gene lost 6 bases, with 15 bases spanning the gap. The germline V gene encodes CDR1 MNHNS and CDR2 SASEGT. This CDR3 is CASSEAPQGRVNSPLHF. The CDR3 region has the DNA TGTGCCAGCAGTGAAGCGCCCCAGGGTAGGGTTAATTCACCCCTCCACTTT.

This chain joins TRBV5-1 and TRBJ2-7; TRBD2 matches at 10 bases. Germline assignment: CDR1 SGHRS and CDR2 YFSETQ. The trim removed 4 bases at V and 2 bases at J, leaving 9 bases unmatched. This CDR3 is 16 amino acids long. The CDR3 protein is CASSLIAGGLTYEQYF. In nucleotides, the CDR3 is TGCGCCAGCAGCCTGATAGCGGGAGGCCTTACCTACGAGCAGTACTTC. The variable domain in full, completed from reference TRBV5-1 and TRBJ2-7, reads KAGVTQTPRYLIKTRGQQVTLSCSPISGHRSVSWYQQTPGQGLQFLFEYFSETQRNKGNFPGRFSGRQFSNSRSEMNVSTLELGDSALYLCASSLIAGGLTYEQYFGPGTRLTVT.

This clone was counted a few times. CDR3 DNA sequence: TGTGCCTGGAGTTTGGCAGAAACCAACTATGGCTACACCTTC. Its translation: CAWSLAETNYGYTF. The rearrangement joins TRBV30 to TRBJ1-2; D unresolved. The CDR3 runs to 14 residues. In germline, CDR1 is GTSNPN, CDR2 SVGIG (reference sequence). Trimming removed 2 bases from V and 2 bases from J, with 12 bases in between.

The V gene is TRBV5-5, the J gene TRBJ2-5, with 7 bases lining up with TRBD1. The length of the CDR3 is 16 residues. J gave up 5 bases and V 1 base, and 11 bases lay outside the gene matches. Per the germline V gene, CDR1 is SGHKS and CDR2 is YYEKEE (reference sequence). The CDR3 DNA is TGTGCCAGCAGCTTGCAGGGGGTGAAGGCTGCGGAGACCCAGTACTTC. This encodes CASSLQGVKAAETQYF.

The chain recombines TRBV6-6 with TRBJ1-1; D is possibly TRBD1 (6 bases). CDR3 length: 13 amino acids. V lost 2 bases and J 5 bases, leaving 9 bases between the germline ends. The germline V gene encodes CDR1 MNHNY and CDR2 SVGAGI (reference sequence). The CDR3: CASSYTGQTEAFF. The CDR3 nucleotides read TGTGCCAGCAGTTACACCGGACAGACTGAAGCTTTCTTT.

The rearrangement links TRBV2 to TRBJ2-5, with D unresolved. CDR3 length equals 15 residues. CDR1 and CDR2 (germline): SNHLY, FYNNEI. Trimming left V 3 bases short and J 1 base short, with 12 bases between. For the CDR3, the DNA is TGTGCCAGCAGTGACCAAGGCAGGCCCCAAGAGACCCAGTACTTC. Its translation is CASSDQGRPQETQYF.

The chain is built from TRBV5-8 and TRBJ1-2, with D possibly matching TRBD1 (6 bases). The V end lost 7 bases, the J end lost 5 bases, and 15 bases lay between the germline ends. Germline V gene lookup returns CDR1 SGHTS and CDR2 YDEGEE. The CDR3 has 13 residues. CDR3 DNA sequence: TGTGCCAGCCCCTTAGGGGGAGGATATGGCTACACCTTC. Translation gives CASPLGGGYGYTF.

The CDR3 DNA sequence: TGTGCCACCAGCAGTATCGGACAGACGTCCTACGAGCAGTACTTC. It translates to CATSSIGQTSYEQYF. The chain uses TRBV15 and TRBJ2-7; maybe TRBD1 (6 bases). This CDR3 is built from 15 residues. Germline lookup yields CDR1 LNHNV and CDR2 YYDKDF (reference sequence). V lost 3 bases to trimming and J lost 1 base, with 13 bases between them.

The chain recombines TRBV11-1 with TRBJ1-4; TRBD1 might be the D (6 bases). V dropped 4 bases and J dropped 8 bases, with 17 bases sitting between them. The CDR3 totals 15 residues. From germline, CDR1 is SGHAT and CDR2 FQDESV (reference sequence). The CDR3 nucleotides are TGTGCCAGCAGCTCCGGAGGGGGATTAGGAGAAAAACTGTTTTTT. Protein product: CASSSGGGLGEKLFF. The full variable domain, with the rest looked up from reference TRBV11-1 and TRBJ1-4, is EAEVAQSPRYKITEKSQAVAFWCDPISGHATLYWYRQILGQGPELLVQFQDESVVDDSQLPKDRFSAERLKGVDSTLKIQPAELGDSAMYLCASSSGGGLGEKLFFGSGTQLSVL.

The rearrangement uses TRBV15 and TRBJ2-7; perhaps TRBD1 as D (5 bases). CDR1 and CDR2 from the germline V gene are LNHNV and YYDKDF (reference sequence). This CDR3 is 16 amino acids long. Trimming removed 0 bases from V and 2 bases from J, with 14 bases in between. The chain's CDR3 is CATSRDRFQGPYEQYF. The CDR3 bases are TGTGCCACCAGCAGAGACCGGTTTCAGGGCCCCTACGAGCAGTACTTC.

Comment on this clone: Distinct nucleotide sequences in the sample also encode this CDR3. J is TRBJ2-5 and V is TRBV28; TRBD2 agrees at 9 bases. In germline, CDR1 is MDHEN, CDR2 SYDVKM. This CDR3 is built from 15 residues. The junction had 3 bases not matched to a gene; V was cut back by 2 bases and J by 2 bases. The CDR3: CASSLGGGGQETQYF. For the CDR3, the DNA is TGTGCCAGCAGTTTAGGCGGGGGGGGACAAGAGACCCAGTACTTC.

The rearrangement uses TRBV4-3 and TRBJ1-5, with a tentative D call TRBD1 (5 bases). V lost 0 bases and J 3 bases, leaving 12 bases between the germline ends. Germline lookup yields CDR1 LGHNA and CDR2 YSLEER. This CDR3 is built from 16 residues. In nucleotides, the CDR3 is TGCGCCAGCAGCCAAGATCTCGGCAGGGCCAATCAGCCCCAGCATTTT. It yields the protein CASSQDLGRANQPQHF.